These T cell receptor beta chains were read from a single sample in a study of T cell responses to AZD1222 COVID-19 vaccine. Assay used: immunoSEQ multiplex PCR; TCRdb lists only in-frame clones, some missing. The sample shows 110,000 to 150,000 clones, 70% to 90% of them seen only once. Here the sequenced sample was peripheral blood, taken on day 0 of AZD1222 vaccination. These TCRs come from an adult in good health. Both conserved end residues are trimmed from each CDR3. A row's size may be missing; if present it is once, few, many or a size class.

cdr3_aa v_call clone_size
ASSPSSGANVLT TRBV7-3 -
SASPGQVYNSPLH TRBV20-1 -
ASLRDRDY TRBV28 once
ASSISSGSPNEQF TRBV19 few
ASSNGGQTNTEAF TRBV28 -
ASSLADRAYYT TRBV7-8 -
ASSLETQNYGYT TRBV5-4 -
ASSPPSDLNNEQF TRBV18 -
ASSQDMGGWYTEAF TRBV4-2 -
ASSTGRRKNTEAF TRBV7-2 -
ASMWDSGGAGELF TRBV2 once
ASSQIPGRGNTGELF TRBV14 -
AISGDRVMNTEAF TRBV10-3 -
ASSEVIRAPQPQH TRBV6-1 -
ASSYIAGYNEQF TRBV6-2/TRBV6-3 -
ASSPSGGGNTEAF TRBV6-4 once
ASSPDQNSPLH TRBV18 few
ASSQGYEQY TRBV3-1/TRBV3-2 -
ASTDRTNEKLF TRBV19 -
SVEASTGDRNRYYGYT TRBV29-1 -
ASSASPGQGQETQY TRBV9 -
ASSSRGTEAF TRBV2 -
ASSQSTGTPTGELF TRBV4-2 -
ASSYSFHEKLF TRBV6-5 -
ASKAGTTDTQY TRBV25-1 -